The 8 T cell receptor beta chains below all came from one sample that was sequenced in a study of regulatory T cells in long-lasting Graves disease. Building the TCR beta libraries relied on iRepertoire HTBI primers, and CDR3 regions underwent Arm-PCR. TCRdb used MiXCR to reprocess the multiplex PCR reads, holding one entry per CDR3 protein. Altogether a few hundred thousand distinct CDR3 sequences are present, over 14% being singletons, with the ten largest covering roughly 8%. Time point reported: newly diagnosed GD, antithyroid drugs for less than 3 months. The TCR library was prepared using RNA isolated from PBMCs. The same sample was also studied in work on T cells in Graves' hyperthyroidism and ophthalmopathy.

The sample was peripheral blood mononuclear cells (PBMCs), taken at new diagnosis, from a patient treated with antithyroid drugs. These receptors all come from a woman in her forties with Graves disease.

This clonotype came up many times. This chain links TRBV28 with TRBJ2-7; TRBD1 matches at 9 bases. Unmatched junction bases numbered 7, after V lost 5 bases and J lost 2 bases. This CDR3 is 15 amino acids long. Germline-derived CDR1 and CDR2 are MDHEN and SYDVKM. The CDR3 here is CASSPPTGGAYEQYF. The CDR3 DNA reads TGTGCCAGCAGTCCCCCGACAGGGGGAGCCTACGAGCAGTACTTC.

This clonotype was detected many times. The chain has TRBV30 and TRBJ1-1, with 7 bases fitting TRBD1. Germline lookup yields CDR1 GTSNPN and CDR2 SVGIG (reference sequence). The CDR3 extends over 12 amino acids. J lost 4 bases, V lost 3 bases, and 2 bases had no gene match. This chain's CDR3 is CAWSRTGTEAFF. Here the CDR3 DNA reads TGTGCCTGGAGCCGGACAGGCACTGAAGCTTTCTTT.

The chain joins TRBV5-1 to TRBJ2-7, with D unclear. The germline CDR1 and CDR2 sequences are SGHRS and YFSETQ. The CDR3 has 13 amino acids. Trimming removed 5 bases at V and 6 bases at J, with 15 bases between. This CDR3 reads CASSHPTAGEQYF. The CDR3 DNA sequence: TGCGCCAGCAGTCACCCGACGGCAGGCGAGCAGTACTTC.

This clonotype turned up a few times. The rearrangement links TRBV5-1 to TRBJ2-4; the D gene is possibly TRBD2 (5 bases). Germline lookup yields CDR1 SGHRS and CDR2 YFSETQ. The length of the CDR3 is 14 residues. Trimming took off 0 bases at V and 3 bases at J, with 7 bases between the two ends. The CDR3 region has the DNA TGCGCCAGCAGCTTGGCGGGAAGCAAAAACATTCAGTACTTC. Its translation: CASSLAGSKNIQYF.

The chain is built from TRBV4-1 and TRBJ2-1; 9 nucleotides align to TRBD2. The V and J ends lost 4 bases and 8 bases, in that order; junction bases with no gene match: 6. This CDR3 spans 14 amino acids. Germline CDR1 reads MGHRA; CDR2 reads YSYEKL. CDR3 in amino acids: CASSPAGGSDEQFF. The CDR3 DNA sequence: TGCGCCAGCAGCCCTGCGGGAGGGAGCGATGAGCAGTTCTTC.

This clonotype has at least ten counts. This chain links TRBV27 with TRBJ2-7; the D is unclear. The CDR3 is 13 amino acids. V lost 4 bases and J lost 3, with 10 bases in between. Germline lookup yields CDR1 MNHEY and CDR2 SMNVEV (reference sequence). The CDR3 nucleotides read TGTGCCAGCAGTTCTAACAGCTTCTACGAGCAGTACTTC. Residues: CASSSNSFYEQYF.

This clonotype was observed at least ten times. The chain recombines TRBV12-3 or TRBV12-4 with TRBJ2-1; D is tentatively TRBD1 or TRBD2 (5 bases each). This CDR3 has 13 residues. V was clipped by 3 bases and J by 10 bases, with 13 bases between them. CDR3 nucleotides: TGTGCCAGCAGTTTCCGGGGCAGCCCCGAGCAGTTCTTC. Translation gives CASSFRGSPEQFF.

This clonotype was seen a single time. A much bigger clone sits one base away, suggesting this may be a read error. This chain connects TRBV5-1 to TRBJ2-1; 11 nucleotides align to TRBD2. V dropped 4 bases and J dropped 4; count of bases not matched to a gene: 7. CDR1 and CDR2 from the germline V gene are SGHRS and YFSETQ. This CDR3 comprises 16 residues. CDR3 nucleotide sequence: TGCGCCAGCAGCCAAGGGACTAGCGGAGTATACAATGAGCAGTTCTTC. Protein: CASSQGTSGVYNEQFF.